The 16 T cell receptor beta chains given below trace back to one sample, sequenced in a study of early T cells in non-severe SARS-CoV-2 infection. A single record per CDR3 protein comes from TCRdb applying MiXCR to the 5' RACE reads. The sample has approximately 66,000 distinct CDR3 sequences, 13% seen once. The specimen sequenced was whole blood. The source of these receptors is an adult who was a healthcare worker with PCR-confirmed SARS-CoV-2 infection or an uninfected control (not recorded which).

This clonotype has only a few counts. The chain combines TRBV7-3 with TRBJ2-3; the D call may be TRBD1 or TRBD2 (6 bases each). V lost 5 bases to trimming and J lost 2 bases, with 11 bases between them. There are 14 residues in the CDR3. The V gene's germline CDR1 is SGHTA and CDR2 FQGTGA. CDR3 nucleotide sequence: TGTGCCAGCAGCCTACAGGGACTCACAGATACGCAGTATTTT. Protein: CASSLQGLTDTQYF. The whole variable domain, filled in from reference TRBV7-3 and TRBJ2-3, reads GAGVSQTPSNKVTEKGKYVELRCDPISGHTALYWYRQSLGQGPEFLIYFQGTGAADDSGLPNDRFFAVRPEGSVSTLKIQRTERGDSAVYLCASSLQGLTDTQYFGPGTRLTVL.

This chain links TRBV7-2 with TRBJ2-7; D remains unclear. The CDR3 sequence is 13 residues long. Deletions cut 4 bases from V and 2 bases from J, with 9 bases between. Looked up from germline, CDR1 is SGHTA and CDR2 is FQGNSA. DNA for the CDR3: TGTGCCAGCAGCTCAATTAACGCCTACGAGCAGTACTTC. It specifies CASSSINAYEQYF.

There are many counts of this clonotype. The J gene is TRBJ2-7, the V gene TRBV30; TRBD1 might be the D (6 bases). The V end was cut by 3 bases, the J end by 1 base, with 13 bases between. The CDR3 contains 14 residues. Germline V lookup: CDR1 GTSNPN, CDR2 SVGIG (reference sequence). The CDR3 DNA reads TGTGCCTGGAGGGTTATAGGGGGTTCCTACGAGCAGTACTTC. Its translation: CAWRVIGGSYEQYF.

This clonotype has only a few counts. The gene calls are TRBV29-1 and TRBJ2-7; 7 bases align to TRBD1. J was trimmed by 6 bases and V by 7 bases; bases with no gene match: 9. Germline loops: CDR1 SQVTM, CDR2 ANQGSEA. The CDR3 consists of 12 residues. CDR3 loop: CSAANPGGEQYF. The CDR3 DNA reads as TGCAGCGCCGCTAACCCAGGGGGCGAGCAGTACTTC.

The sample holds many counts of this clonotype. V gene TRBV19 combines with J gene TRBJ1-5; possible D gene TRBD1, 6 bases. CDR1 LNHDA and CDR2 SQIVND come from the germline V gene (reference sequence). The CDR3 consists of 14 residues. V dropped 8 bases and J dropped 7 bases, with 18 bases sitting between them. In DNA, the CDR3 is TGTGCCAGTGCGGGGCAGGGGTCAAGGCAGCCCCAGCATTTT. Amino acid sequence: CASAGQGSRQPQHF.

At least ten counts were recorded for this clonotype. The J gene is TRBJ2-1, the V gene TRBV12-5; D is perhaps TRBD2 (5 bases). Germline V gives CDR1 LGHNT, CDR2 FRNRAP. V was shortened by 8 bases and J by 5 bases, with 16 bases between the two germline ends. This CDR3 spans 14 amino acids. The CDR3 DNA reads TGTGCTAGTCAGCGGTCGGGCGGCGACAATGAGCAGTTCTTC. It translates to CASQRSGGDNEQFF.

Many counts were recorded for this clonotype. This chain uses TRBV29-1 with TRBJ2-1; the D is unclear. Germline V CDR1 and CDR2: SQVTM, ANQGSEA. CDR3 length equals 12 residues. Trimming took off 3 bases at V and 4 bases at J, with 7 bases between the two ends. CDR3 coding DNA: TGCAGCGTTGACGACTCGTACAATGAGCAGTTCTTC. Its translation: CSVDDSYNEQFF.

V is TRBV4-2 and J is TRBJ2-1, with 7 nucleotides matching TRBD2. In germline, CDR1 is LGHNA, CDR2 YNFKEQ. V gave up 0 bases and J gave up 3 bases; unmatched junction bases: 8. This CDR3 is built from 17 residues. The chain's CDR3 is CASSQESGAGYYNEQFF. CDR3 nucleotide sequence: TGTGCCAGCAGCCAAGAGTCGGGAGCGGGATACTACAATGAGCAGTTCTTC.

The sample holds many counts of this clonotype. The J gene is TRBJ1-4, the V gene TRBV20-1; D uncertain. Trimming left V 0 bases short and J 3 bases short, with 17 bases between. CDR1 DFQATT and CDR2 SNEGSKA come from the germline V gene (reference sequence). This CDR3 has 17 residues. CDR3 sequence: CSARDLEGAEANEKLFF. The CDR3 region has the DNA TGCAGTGCTAGAGATCTCGAGGGAGCGGAGGCTAATGAAAAACTGTTTTTT.

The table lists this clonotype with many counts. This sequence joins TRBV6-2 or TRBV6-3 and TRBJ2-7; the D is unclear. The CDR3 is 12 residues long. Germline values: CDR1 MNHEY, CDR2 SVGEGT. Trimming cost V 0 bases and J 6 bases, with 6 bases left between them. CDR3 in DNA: TGTGCCAGCAGTTACTCATTTTTCGAGCAGTACTTC. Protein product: CASSYSFFEQYF.

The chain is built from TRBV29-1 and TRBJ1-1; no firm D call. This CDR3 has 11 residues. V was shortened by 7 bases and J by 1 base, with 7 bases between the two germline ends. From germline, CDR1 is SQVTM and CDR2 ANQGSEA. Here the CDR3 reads CSGTANTEAFF. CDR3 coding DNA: TGCAGCGGTACTGCGAACACTGAAGCTTTCTTT.

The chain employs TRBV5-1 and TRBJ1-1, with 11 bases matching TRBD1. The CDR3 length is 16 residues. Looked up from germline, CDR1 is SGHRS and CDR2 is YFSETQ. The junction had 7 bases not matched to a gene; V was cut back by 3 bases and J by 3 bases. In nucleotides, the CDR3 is TGCGCCAGCAGCTCCCTTCCGGGACAGGGGGACACTGAAGCTTTCTTT. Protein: CASSSLPGQGDTEAFF.

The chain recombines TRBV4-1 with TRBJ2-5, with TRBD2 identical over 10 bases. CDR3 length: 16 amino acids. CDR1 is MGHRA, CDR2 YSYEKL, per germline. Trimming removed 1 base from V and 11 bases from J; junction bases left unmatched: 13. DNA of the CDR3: TGCGCCAGCAGCCAAGCCCTAGGGGCTAGCGGGGGTCTGCAGTACTTC. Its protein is CASSQALGASGGLQYF.

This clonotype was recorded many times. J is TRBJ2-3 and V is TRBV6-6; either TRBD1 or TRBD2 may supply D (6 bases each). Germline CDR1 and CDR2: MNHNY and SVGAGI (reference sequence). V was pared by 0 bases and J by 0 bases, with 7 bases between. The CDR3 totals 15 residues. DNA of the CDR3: TGTGCCAGCAGTTACTCGGGGGGCAGCACAGATACGCAGTATTTT. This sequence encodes CASSYSGGSTDTQYF.

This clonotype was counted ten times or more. The CDR3: CASSRRVQTQYF. The CDR3, as DNA: TGTGCCAGCAGCCGGCGGGTTCAGACCCAGTACTTC. The rearrangement uses TRBV7-2 and TRBJ2-5, with D maybe TRBD2 (5 bases). The germline V and J ends were trimmed by 5 bases and 6 bases, with 10 bases remaining between them. Per the germline V gene, CDR1 is SGHTA and CDR2 is FQGNSA. The CDR3 runs 12 residues.

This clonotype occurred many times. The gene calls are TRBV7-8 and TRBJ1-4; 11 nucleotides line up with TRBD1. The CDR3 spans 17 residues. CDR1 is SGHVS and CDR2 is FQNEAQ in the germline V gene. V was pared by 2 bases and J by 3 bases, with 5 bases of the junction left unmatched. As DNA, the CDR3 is TGTGCCAGCAGCTTATGGACAGGGGGCGCAGCTAATGAAAAACTGTTTTTT. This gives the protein CASSLWTGGAANEKLFF.